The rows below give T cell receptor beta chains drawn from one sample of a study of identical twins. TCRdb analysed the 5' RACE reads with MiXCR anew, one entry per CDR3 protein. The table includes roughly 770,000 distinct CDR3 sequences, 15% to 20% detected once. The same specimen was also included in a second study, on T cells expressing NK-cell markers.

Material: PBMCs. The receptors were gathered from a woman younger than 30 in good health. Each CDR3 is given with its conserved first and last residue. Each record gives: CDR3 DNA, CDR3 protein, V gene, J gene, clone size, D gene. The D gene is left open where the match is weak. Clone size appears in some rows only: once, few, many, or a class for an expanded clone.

cdr3_nt: TGTGCCAGCAGTCCCCGCGAGCGGTTTATCACAGATACGCAGTATTTT
cdr3_aa: CASSPRERFITDTQYF
v_call: TRBV27
j_call: TRBJ2-3
clone_size: NA
d_call: NA

cdr3_nt: TGCGCCAGCAGCCAGGAGAGGGGGACAAGGGAGCAGTTCTTC
cdr3_aa: CASSQERGTREQFF
v_call: TRBV4-3
j_call: TRBJ2-1
clone_size: few
d_call: NA

cdr3_nt: TGTGCCGGCTCGGGGTTTCGGACGCAGTATTTT
cdr3_aa: CAGSGFRTQYF
v_call: TRBV30
j_call: TRBJ2-3
clone_size: many
d_call: NA

cdr3_nt: TGCAGTGCTAGAGCCTCGGACTTCATCTCCTACGAGCAGTACTTC
cdr3_aa: CSARASDFISYEQYF
v_call: TRBV20-1
j_call: TRBJ2-7
clone_size: few
d_call: NA

cdr3_nt: TGCAGTGCTAGAGAATCAGCAGGGAGGAATGAGCAGTTCTTC
cdr3_aa: CSARESAGRNEQFF
v_call: TRBV20-1
j_call: TRBJ2-1
clone_size: NA
d_call: NA

cdr3_nt: TGTGCCAGCACCCGGGGGGTCAGCACAGATACGCAGTATTTT
cdr3_aa: CASTRGVSTDTQYF
v_call: TRBV6-1
j_call: TRBJ2-3
clone_size: NA
d_call: TRBD2

cdr3_nt: TGTGCCAGCAGCTCCGGTTACTATGGCTACACCTTC
cdr3_aa: CASSSGYYGYTF
v_call: TRBV12-3/TRBV12-4
j_call: TRBJ1-2
clone_size: many
d_call: NA

cdr3_nt: TGTGCCAGCAGTTTGCGGGGCCTTACGGGTGGCTACACCTTC
cdr3_aa: CASSLRGLTGGYTF
v_call: TRBV27
j_call: TRBJ1-2
clone_size: few
d_call: NA

cdr3_nt: TGTGCCAGCAGCCAAGCGGGACTAGCTCCCTACGAGCAGTACTTC
cdr3_aa: CASSQAGLAPYEQYF
v_call: TRBV3-1
j_call: TRBJ2-7
clone_size: NA
d_call: TRBD2

cdr3_nt: TGTGCCAGCAGTTTAATTTTAGCGGGAGGGCAAGAGACCCAGTACTTC
cdr3_aa: CASSLILAGGQETQYF
v_call: TRBV12-3/TRBV12-4
j_call: TRBJ2-5
clone_size: few
d_call: TRBD2

cdr3_nt: TGTGCCAGCAGCTTAAGGATGAACACCGGGGAGCTGTTTTTT
cdr3_aa: CASSLRMNTGELFF
v_call: TRBV7-9
j_call: TRBJ2-2
clone_size: NA
d_call: NA

cdr3_nt: TGCAGTGCTTCTTTCATGGACGGCACAGATACGCAGTATTTT
cdr3_aa: CSASFMDGTDTQYF
v_call: TRBV20-1
j_call: TRBJ2-3
clone_size: NA
d_call: NA

cdr3_nt: TGTGCCACCAGTGACCCACGAGGGGACTACAATGAGCAGTTCTTC
cdr3_aa: CATSDPRGDYNEQFF
v_call: TRBV24-1
j_call: TRBJ2-1
clone_size: few
d_call: NA

cdr3_nt: TGTGCCAGCAGCTTGGCGGTCGGAGAAAAACTGTTTTTT
cdr3_aa: CASSLAVGEKLFF
v_call: TRBV5-6
j_call: TRBJ1-4
clone_size: few
d_call: NA

cdr3_nt: TGTGCCAGCAGCTTTAGACAGCCGTTTGAAGCTTTCTTT
cdr3_aa: CASSFRQPFEAFF
v_call: TRBV7-9
j_call: TRBJ1-1
clone_size: few
d_call: NA

cdr3_nt: TGTGCCAGCAGCCGCGTTGGGACTAGCGGGTTCGCGACAGGGGAGACCCAGTACTTC
cdr3_aa: CASSRVGTSGFATGETQYF
v_call: TRBV3-1
j_call: TRBJ2-5
clone_size: NA
d_call: TRBD2

cdr3_nt: TGTGCCAGCTCTAGGCCCCTACTAGCGCAGGCCCAGTACTTC
cdr3_aa: CASSRPLLAQAQYF
v_call: TRBV12-3/TRBV12-4
j_call: TRBJ2-5
clone_size: NA
d_call: TRBD2

cdr3_nt: TGTGCCAGCAGGCCCGCCCTAGCGAATGAGCAGTTCTTC
cdr3_aa: CASRPALANEQFF
v_call: TRBV28
j_call: TRBJ2-1
clone_size: NA
d_call: NA

cdr3_nt: TGTGCCAGCAGCTTACGAGGACGCGAGCCCCAGCATTTT
cdr3_aa: CASSLRGREPQHF
v_call: TRBV7-9
j_call: TRBJ1-5
clone_size: NA
d_call: NA

cdr3_nt: TGTGCCAGCAGCCTGATGGAGAGATCCACAGATACGCAGTATTTT
cdr3_aa: CASSLMERSTDTQYF
v_call: TRBV9
j_call: TRBJ2-3
clone_size: NA
d_call: NA

cdr3_nt: TGCAGTGCTACCCGGACTAGCGGGAGTCCCGCGCAGTACTTC
cdr3_aa: CSATRTSGSPAQYF
v_call: TRBV20-1
j_call: TRBJ2-7
clone_size: many
d_call: TRBD2

cdr3_nt: TGTGCCAGCAGCCAAGGAAGCGGGAGCGCAGATACGCAGTATTTT
cdr3_aa: CASSQGSGSADTQYF
v_call: TRBV3-1
j_call: TRBJ2-3
clone_size: NA
d_call: TRBD2